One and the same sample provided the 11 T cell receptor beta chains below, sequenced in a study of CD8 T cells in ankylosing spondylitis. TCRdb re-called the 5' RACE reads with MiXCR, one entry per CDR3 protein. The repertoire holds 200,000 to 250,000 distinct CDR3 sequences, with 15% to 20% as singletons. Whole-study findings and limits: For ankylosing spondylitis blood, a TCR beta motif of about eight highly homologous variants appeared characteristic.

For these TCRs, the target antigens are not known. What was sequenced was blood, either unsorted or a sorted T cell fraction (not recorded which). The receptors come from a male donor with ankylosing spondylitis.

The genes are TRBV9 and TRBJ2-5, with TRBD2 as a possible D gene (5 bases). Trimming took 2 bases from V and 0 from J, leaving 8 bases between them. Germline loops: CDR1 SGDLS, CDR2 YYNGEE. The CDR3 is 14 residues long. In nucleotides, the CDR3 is TGTGCCAGCAGCGTGGGAGATCACCAAGAGACCCAGTACTTC. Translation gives CASSVGDHQETQYF.

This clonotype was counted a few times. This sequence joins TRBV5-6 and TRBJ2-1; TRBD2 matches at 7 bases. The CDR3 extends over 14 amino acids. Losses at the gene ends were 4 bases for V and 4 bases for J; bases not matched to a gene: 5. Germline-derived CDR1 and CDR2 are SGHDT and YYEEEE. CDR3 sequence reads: CASSKAGSYNEQFF. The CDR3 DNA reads TGTGCCAGCAGCAAAGCGGGGTCATACAATGAGCAGTTCTTC. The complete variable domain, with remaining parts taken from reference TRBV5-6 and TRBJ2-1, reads DAGVTQSPTHLIKTRGQQVTLRCSPKSGHDTVSWYQQALGQGPQFIFQYYEEEERQRGNFPDRFSGHQFPNYSSELNVNALLLGDSALYLCASSKAGSYNEQFFGPGTRLTVL.

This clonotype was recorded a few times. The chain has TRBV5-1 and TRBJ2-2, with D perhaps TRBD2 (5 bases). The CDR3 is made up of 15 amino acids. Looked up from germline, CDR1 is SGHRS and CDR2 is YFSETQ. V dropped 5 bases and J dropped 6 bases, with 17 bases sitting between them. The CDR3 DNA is TGCGCCAGCAGTTCTCCTGGACTTACGCCCGGGGAGCTGTTTTTT. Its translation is CASSSPGLTPGELFF.

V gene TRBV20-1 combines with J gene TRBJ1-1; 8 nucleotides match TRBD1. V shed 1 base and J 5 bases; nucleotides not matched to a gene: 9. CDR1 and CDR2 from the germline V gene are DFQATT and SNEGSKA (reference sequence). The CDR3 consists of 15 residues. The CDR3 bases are TGCAGTGCTAGAGCCAAGGACAGGGAAGTAACTGAAGCTTTCTTT. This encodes CSARAKDREVTEAFF.

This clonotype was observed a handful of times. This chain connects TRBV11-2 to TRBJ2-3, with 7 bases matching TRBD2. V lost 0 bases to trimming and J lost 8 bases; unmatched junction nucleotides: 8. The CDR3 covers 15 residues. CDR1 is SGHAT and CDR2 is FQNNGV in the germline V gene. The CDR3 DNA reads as TGTGCCAGCAGCTTAGAGGCGGGAGAATGGGGTACGCAGTATTTT. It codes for CASSLEAGEWGTQYF.

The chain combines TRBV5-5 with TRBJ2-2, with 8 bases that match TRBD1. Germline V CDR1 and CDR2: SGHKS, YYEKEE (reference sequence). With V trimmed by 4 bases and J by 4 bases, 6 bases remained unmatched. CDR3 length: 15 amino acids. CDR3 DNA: TGTGCCAGCAGCCCAGGGGGCCGAGGCACCGGGGAGCTGTTTTTT. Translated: CASSPGGRGTGELFF.

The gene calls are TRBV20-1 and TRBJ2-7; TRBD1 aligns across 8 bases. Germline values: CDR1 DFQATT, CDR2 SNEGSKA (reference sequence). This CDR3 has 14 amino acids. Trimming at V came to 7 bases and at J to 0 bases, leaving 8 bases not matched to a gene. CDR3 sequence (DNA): TGCAGTGTTTTTAGGACAGGGTTCTCCTACGAGCAGTACTTC. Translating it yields CSVFRTGFSYEQYF.

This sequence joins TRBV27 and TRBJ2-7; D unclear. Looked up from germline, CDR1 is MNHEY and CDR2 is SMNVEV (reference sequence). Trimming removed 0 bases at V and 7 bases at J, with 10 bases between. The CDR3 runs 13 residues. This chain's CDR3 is CASSLSSSWEQYF. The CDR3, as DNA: TGTGCCAGCAGTTTATCGTCTAGTTGGGAGCAGTACTTC.

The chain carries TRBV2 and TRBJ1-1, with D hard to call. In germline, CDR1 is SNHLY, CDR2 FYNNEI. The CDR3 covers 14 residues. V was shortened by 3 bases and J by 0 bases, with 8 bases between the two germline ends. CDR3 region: CASSDPDLNTEAFF. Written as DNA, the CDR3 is TGTGCCAGCAGTGACCCAGACTTGAACACTGAAGCTTTCTTT.

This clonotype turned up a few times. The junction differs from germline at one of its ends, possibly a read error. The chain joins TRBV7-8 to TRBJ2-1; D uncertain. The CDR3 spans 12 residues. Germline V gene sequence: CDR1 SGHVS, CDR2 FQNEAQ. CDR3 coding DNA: TGTGCCACCAGCAACCCTTGGAATGAGCAGTTCTTC. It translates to CATSNPWNEQFF.

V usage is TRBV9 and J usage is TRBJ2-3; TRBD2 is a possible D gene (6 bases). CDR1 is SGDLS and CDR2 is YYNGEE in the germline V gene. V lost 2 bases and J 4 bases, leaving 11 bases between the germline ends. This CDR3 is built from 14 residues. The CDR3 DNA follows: TGTGCCAGCAGCGTTTGGGGGGATCCAGATACGCAGTATTTT. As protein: CASSVWGDPDTQYF.